Listed below are T cell receptor beta chains from one sample, sequenced in a study of technical replicates of blood from a handful of donors. Method: immunoSEQ multiplex PCR; TCRdb's copy keeps in-frame clones and lacks some. The sample lists about 94,000 clones, 95% occurring once. The material sequenced was T cells isolated from PBMCs. The source of these receptors is a human donor in good health. Both conserved end residues are part of each CDR3. A D gene is named only where the DNA matches it firmly. The size entry is marked missing in some rows and otherwise reads once, few, many or a size class.

j_call | v_call | d_call | cdr3_length | clone_size | cdr3_nt | cdr3_aa
TRBJ1-6 | TRBV5-4 | - | 15 | - | TGTGCCAGCAGCCAAGACAACGGTCAGGGCATGGTCCTCCACTTT | CASSQDNGQGMVLHF
TRBJ1-2 | TRBV28 | TRBD1 | 14 | once | TGTGCCAGCAGTTTACTAGGACAGGGCTATGGCTACACCTTC | CASSLLGQGYGYTF
TRBJ1-1 | TRBV6-6 | - | 13 | once | TGTGCCAGCAGTCACGGGGTGAACACTGAAGCTTTCTTT | CASSHGVNTEAFF
TRBJ2-2 | TRBV5-4 | TRBD1 | 16 | - | TGTGCCAGCAGTCAGCCCGGGACAGCGAACACCGGGGAGCTGTTTTTT | CASSQPGTANTGELFF
TRBJ1-5 | TRBV6-6 | - | 12 | - | TGTGCCAGCAGCCAGGAAAATCAGCCCCAGCATTTT | CASSQENQPQHF
TRBJ2-1 | TRBV7-3 | TRBD2 | 15 | - | TGTGCCAGCAGCTTATATAGCGGGGAAAACAATGAGCAGTTCTTC | CASSLYSGENNEQFF
TRBJ2-3 | TRBV9 | - | 15 | - | TGCGCCAGCAGCCTAGGTCCCACTAGCACAGATACGCAGTATTTT | CASSLGPTSTDTQYF
TRBJ1-5 | TRBV28 | TRBD1 | 13 | - | TGTGCCAGCAGCCGACAGGGGGGACAGCCCCAGCATTTT | CASSRQGGQPQHF
TRBJ2-7 | TRBV28 | TRBD1 | 19 | - | TGTGCCAGCAGTGCCCGAACGTCTCGGGACAGGGGCGATGGCTACGAGCAGTACTTC | CASSARTSRDRGDGYEQYF
TRBJ2-7 | TRBV5-1 | - | 14 | once | TGCGCCAGCAGCTTGTTACAGCCACCCTACGAGCAGTACTTC | CASSLLQPPYEQYF
TRBJ1-1 | TRBV7-9 | TRBD1 | 15 | - | TGTGCCAGCAGCTCCCAACAGGGGAGTTTCACTGAAGCTTTCTTT | CASSSQQGSFTEAFF
TRBJ2-1 | TRBV19 | TRBD1 | 17 | - | TGTGCCAGTAGTATTGATCTGGGGACAGGGATTCTCAATGAGCAGTTCTTC | CASSIDLGTGILNEQFF
TRBJ2-2 | TRBV6-4 | TRBD2 | 14 | - | TGTGCCAGCAGTGAAGCGGGGGGGCCCGGGGAGCTGTTTTTT | CASSEAGGPGELFF
TRBJ2-6 | TRBV2 | TRBD2 | 16 | - | TGTGCCAGCAGTGCTAGCGGGGGGACTGGGGCCAACGTCCTGACTTTC | CASSASGGTGANVLTF
TRBJ2-7 | TRBV6-4 | - | 15 | - | TGTGCCAGCAGTGACGGAGGGGGCTTAATCTCCGAGCAGTACTTC | CASSDGGGLISEQYF
TRBJ2-7 | TRBV25-1 | TRBD2 | 15 | - | TGTGCCAGCAGTTTGGCTAGCGGGAGCTCCTACGAGCAGTACTTC | CASSLASGSSYEQYF
TRBJ2-7 | TRBV13 | TRBD1 | 12 | - | TGTGCCAGCAGCTTGGGGACAGACGAGCAGTACTTC | CASSLGTDEQYF
TRBJ1-1 | TRBV5-1 | - | 15 | - | TGCGCCAGCAGCTTGGGGGTAGGGGTGAACACTGAAGCTTTCTTT | CASSLGVGVNTEAFF
TRBJ2-1 | TRBV19 | - | 14 | once | TGTGCGAGTAACTGGGGGGTTTCCTACAATGAGCAGTTCTTC | CASNWGVSYNEQFF
TRBJ1-5 | TRBV5-7 | - | 16 | - | TGTGCCAGCAGGTCTTTTCGGGTTTTTAGCAATCAGCCCCAGCATTTT | CASRSFRVFSNQPQHF
TRBJ1-1 | TRBV2 | TRBD1 | 16 | - | TGTGCCAGCAATGGAGGACCCCCAGGGGGTTTCACTGAAGCTTTCTTT | CASNGGPPGGFTEAFF
TRBJ2-7 | TRBV19 | - | 14 | - | TGTGCCAGTAGTGATTACAGGTATTCCTACGAGCAGTACTTC | CASSDYRYSYEQYF
TRBJ1-2 | TRBV5-6 | - | 12 | - | TGTGCCAGCAGCTTGGCAGGCTATGGCTACACCTTC | CASSLAGYGYTF
TRBJ1-1 | TRBV4-1 | - | 19 | - | TGCGCCAGCAGCCAAAAGGAATTCGGGCAGTGGAGGCTGAACACTGAAGCTTTCTTT | CASSQKEFGQWRLNTEAFF
TRBJ2-5 | TRBV2 | TRBD2 | 21 | - | TGTGCCAGCAGTGGCTACGGGGCAAAACGGGCTAGCGGGAGAGACGGAGAGACCCAGTACTTC | CASSGYGAKRASGRDGETQYF
TRBJ2-7 | TRBV6-5 | - | 15 | - | TGTGCCAGCAGCCCGAAGATAAGAGCCTCCTACGAGCAGTACTTC | CASSPKIRASYEQYF
TRBJ1-1 | TRBV9 | - | 14 | once | TGTGCCAGCAGCCCCTCGGGTGTTGGCACTGAAGCTTTCTTT | CASSPSGVGTEAFF
TRBJ1-6 | TRBV6-1 | - | 13 | - | TGTGCCAGCAGTGAAGGAAGGCTCACAGCCCTCCACTTT | CASSEGRLTALHF
TRBJ1-2 | TRBV28 | - | 14 | - | TGTGCCAGCAGTCCGGGACTCTTTAACTATGGCTACACCTTC | CASSPGLFNYGYTF
TRBJ2-1 | TRBV5-5 | - | 13 | - | TGTGCCAGCAGCTGGTCGGGAATAAATGAGCAGTTCTTC | CASSWSGINEQFF
TRBJ1-2 | TRBV25-1 | - | 15 | - | TGTGCCAGCAGTGAATGGACAGCCCAGGAATATGGCTACACCTTC | CASSEWTAQEYGYTF
TRBJ2-7 | TRBV6-1 | TRBD1 | 13 | - | TGTGCCAGCAGCCGGGACAGGGACTACGAGCAGTACTTC | CASSRDRDYEQYF
TRBJ2-1 | TRBV5-1 | TRBD2 | 17 | - | TGCGCCAGCAGCTTGGAGACTAGCGGGGGGGGATACAATGAGCAGTTCTTC | CASSLETSGGGYNEQFF